The source of this TCR beta chain is a study of Ad26.COV2.S vaccination and SARS-CoV-2 variants. V lost 0 bases to trimming and J lost 0 bases, with 10 bases between them. CDR1 is LGHNA and CDR2 is YNFKEQ in the germline V gene. The length of the CDR3 is 16 residues. TCRdb's copy holds only in-frame clones and misses some; the assay was immunoSEQ multiplex PCR. The sample consists of just under 250,000 clones, 88% of them appearing once. Treatment described: some 19 received Ad26.COV2.S at low or high dose, single or two shots; about 5 received placebo; per-sample allocation not given. The samples date from day 63 after the first vaccine or placebo injection. Regarding the study as a whole: Spike-specific TCR breadth was greater after Ad26.COV2.S than placebo.

Details on this clone: The target antigen is unknown.

This sample comprised peripheral blood, obtained in a trial of Ad26.COV2.S vaccine versus placebo. This receptor was taken from a person aged 18-65 years who received the Ad26.COV2.S COVID-19 vaccine or a placebo. V is TRBV4-2 and J is TRBJ2-3, with D possibly matching TRBD2 (7 bases). The CDR3 sequence: CASSQDRGGSTDTQYF. CDR3 coding DNA: TGTGCCAGCAGCCAAGATAGGGGGGGGAGCACAGATACGCAGTATTTT.